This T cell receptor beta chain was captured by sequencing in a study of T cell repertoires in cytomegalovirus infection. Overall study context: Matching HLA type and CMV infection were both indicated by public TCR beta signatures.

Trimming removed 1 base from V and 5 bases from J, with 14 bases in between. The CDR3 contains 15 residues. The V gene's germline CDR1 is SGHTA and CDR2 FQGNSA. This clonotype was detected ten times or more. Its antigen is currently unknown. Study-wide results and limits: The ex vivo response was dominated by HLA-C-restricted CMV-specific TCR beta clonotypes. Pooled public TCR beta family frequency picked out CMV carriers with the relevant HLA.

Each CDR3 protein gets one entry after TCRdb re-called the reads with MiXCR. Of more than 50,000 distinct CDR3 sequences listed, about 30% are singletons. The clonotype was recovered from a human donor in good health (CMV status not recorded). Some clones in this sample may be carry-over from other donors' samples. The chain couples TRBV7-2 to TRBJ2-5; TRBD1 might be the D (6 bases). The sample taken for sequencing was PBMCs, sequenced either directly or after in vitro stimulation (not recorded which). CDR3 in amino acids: CASSLEGGGLETQYF. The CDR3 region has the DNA TGTGCCAGCAGCTTAGAAGGGGGTGGATTGGAGACCCAGTACTTC.